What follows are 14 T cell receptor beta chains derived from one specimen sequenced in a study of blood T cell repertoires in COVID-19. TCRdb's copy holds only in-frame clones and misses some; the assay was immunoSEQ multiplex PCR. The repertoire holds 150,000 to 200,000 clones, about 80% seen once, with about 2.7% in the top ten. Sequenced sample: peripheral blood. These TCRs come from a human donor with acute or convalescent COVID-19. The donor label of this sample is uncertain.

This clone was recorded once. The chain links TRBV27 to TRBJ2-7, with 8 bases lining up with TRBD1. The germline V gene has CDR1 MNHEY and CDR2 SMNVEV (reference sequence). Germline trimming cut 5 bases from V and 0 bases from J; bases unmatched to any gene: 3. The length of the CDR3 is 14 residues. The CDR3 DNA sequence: TGTGCCAGCAGTGGGACAGGACACTCCTACGAGCAGTACTTC. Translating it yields CASSGTGHSYEQYF.

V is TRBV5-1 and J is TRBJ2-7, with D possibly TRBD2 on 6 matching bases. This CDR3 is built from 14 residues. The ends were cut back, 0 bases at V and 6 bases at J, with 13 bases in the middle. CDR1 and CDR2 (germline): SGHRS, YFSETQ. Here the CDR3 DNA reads TGCGCCAGCAGCTTGGGCGGGACCTCCCTCGAGCAGTACTTC. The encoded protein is CASSLGGTSLEQYF.

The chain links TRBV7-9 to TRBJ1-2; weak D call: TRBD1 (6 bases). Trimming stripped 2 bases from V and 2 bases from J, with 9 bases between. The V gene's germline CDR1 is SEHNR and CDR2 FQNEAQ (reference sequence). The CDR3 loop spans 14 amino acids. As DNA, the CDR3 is TGTGCCAGCAGCTTACAGGGGCAGAACTATGGCTACACCTTC. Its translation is CASSLQGQNYGYTF.

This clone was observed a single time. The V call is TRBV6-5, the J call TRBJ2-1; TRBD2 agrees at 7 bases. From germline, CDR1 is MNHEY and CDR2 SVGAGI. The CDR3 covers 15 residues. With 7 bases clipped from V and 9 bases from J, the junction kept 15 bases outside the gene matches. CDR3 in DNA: TGTGCCAGCACCCCCGGGGCGGGAGCCCCCAGTGAGCAGTTCTTC. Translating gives CASTPGAGAPSEQFF.

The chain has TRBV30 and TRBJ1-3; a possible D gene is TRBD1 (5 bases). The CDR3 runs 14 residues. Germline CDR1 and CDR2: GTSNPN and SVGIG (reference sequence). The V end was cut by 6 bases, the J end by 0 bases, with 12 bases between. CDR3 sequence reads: CACSQVTSGNTIYF. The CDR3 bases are TGTGCCTGCTCACAGGTGACCTCTGGAAACACCATATATTTT.

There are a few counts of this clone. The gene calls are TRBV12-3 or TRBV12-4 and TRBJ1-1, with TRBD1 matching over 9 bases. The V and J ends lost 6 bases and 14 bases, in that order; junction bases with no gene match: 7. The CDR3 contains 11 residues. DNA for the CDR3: TGTGCCAGCAGGCTAAACAGGGGGCGGTTCTTT. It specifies CASRLNRGRFF.

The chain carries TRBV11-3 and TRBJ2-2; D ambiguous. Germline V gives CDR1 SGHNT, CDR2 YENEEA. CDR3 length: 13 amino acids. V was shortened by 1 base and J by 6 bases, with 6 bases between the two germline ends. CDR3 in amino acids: CASSLVYSGELFF. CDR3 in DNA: TGTGCCAGCAGCTTAGTTTACTCCGGGGAGCTGTTTTTT. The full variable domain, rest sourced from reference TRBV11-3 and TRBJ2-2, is EAGVVQSPRYKIIEKKQPVAFWCNPISGHNTLYWYLQNLGQGPELLIRYENEEAVDDSQLPKDRFSAERLKGVDSTLKIQPAELGDSAVYLCASSLVYSGELFFGEGSRLTVL.

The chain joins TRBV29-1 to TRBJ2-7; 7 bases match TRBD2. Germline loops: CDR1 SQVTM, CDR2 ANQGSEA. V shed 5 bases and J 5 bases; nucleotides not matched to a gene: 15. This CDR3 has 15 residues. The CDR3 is CSVLGLDGFRDEQYF. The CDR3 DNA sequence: TGCAGCGTTCTCGGACTAGACGGATTTCGGGACGAGCAGTACTTC.

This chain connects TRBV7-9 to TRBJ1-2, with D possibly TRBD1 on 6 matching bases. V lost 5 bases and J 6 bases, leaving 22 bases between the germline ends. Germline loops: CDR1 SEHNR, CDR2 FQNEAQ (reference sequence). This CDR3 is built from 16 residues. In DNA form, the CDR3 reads TGTGCCAGCAGCCCTAAGATACCGGGCGGGGGCGATGGCTACACCTTC. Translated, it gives CASSPKIPGGGDGYTF.

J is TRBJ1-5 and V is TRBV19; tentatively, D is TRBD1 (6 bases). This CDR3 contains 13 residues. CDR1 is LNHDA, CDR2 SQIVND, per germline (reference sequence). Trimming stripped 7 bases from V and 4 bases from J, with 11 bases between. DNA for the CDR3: TGTGCCAGTACCGGGACAACTAATCAGCCCCAGCATTTT. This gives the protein CASTGTTNQPQHF. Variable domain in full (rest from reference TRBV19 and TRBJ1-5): DGGITQSPKYLFRKEGQNVTLSCEQNLNHDAMYWYRQDPGQGLRLIYYSQIVNDFQKGDIAEGYSVSREKKESFPLTVTSAQKNPTAFYLCASTGTTNQPQHFGDGTRLSIL.

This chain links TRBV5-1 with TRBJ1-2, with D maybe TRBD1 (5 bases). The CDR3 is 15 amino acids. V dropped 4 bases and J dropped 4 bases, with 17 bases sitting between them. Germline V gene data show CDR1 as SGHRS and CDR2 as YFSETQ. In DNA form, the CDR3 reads TGCGCCAGCAGCCCCAGCCAGGGCAACGGCTATGGCTACACCTTC. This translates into CASSPSQGNGYGYTF.

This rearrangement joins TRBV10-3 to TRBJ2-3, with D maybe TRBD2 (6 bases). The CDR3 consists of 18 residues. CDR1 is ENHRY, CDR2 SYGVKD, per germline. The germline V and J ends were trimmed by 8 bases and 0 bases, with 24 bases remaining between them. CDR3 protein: CAIRDSSESYSSTDTQYF. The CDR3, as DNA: TGTGCCATCCGGGACTCATCCGAATCGTATTCTAGCACAGATACGCAGTATTTT.

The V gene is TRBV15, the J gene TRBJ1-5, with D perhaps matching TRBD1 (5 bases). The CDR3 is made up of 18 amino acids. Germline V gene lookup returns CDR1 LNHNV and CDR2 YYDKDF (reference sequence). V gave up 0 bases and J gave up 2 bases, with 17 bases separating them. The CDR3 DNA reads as TGTGCCACCAGCAGAGATGGAAGGGGCGTAGCGGGCAATCAGCCCCAGCATTTT. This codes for CATSRDGRGVAGNQPQHF.

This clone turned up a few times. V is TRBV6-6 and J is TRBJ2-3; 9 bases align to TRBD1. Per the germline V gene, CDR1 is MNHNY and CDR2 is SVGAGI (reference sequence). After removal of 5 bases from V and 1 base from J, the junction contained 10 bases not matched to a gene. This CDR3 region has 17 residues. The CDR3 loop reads CASSRYIQGAGTDTQYF. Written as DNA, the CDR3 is TGTGCCAGCAGTCGATATATACAGGGGGCTGGCACAGATACGCAGTATTTT.